What follows describes a single T cell receptor beta chain. A far bigger clonotype differs at one base, so this is likely a read error. Other DNA sequences in this specimen translate into the identical CDR3. This sample was taken from a study of shared clonotypes between healthy human individuals. Using immunoSEQ multiplex PCR, the repertoire was profiled, and TCRdb retains in-frame clones only, with some absent. The top ten clones hold roughly 13% of a sample with about 490,000 clones, roughly 80% of them seen once. CDR3 length: 12 amino acids. Germline assignment: CDR1 GTSNPN and CDR2 SVGIG (reference sequence).

Specimen: PBMCs. This TCR was sampled from a woman aged 35 to 49 in good health. Some clones in this sample may be carry-over from other donors' samples. The chain links TRBV30 to TRBJ1-4; D is unclear. CDR3 protein: CAWSASREKLFF. The CDR3 DNA is TGTGCATGGAGTGCCTCTCGGGAAAAACTGTTTTTT.